The 27 T cell receptor beta chains below were found in one sample sequenced in a study of CD8+ T cells in alopecia areata. RNA was isolated and reverse transcribed to cDNA, the sequencing template. Some clones are missing from TCRdb's copy, which holds only in-frame ones; the method was immunoSEQ multiplex PCR. The sample shows 190,000 or so clones, about 60% of them seen only once. Indicated treatment: oral pan-JAK inhibitor, 5-10 mg twice daily. The sequenced sample was CD8+ T cells sorted from blood, obtained at week 24, from a patient treated with tofacitinib. Every receptor here comes from a human donor with alopecia areata.

This rearrangement joins TRBV9 to TRBJ2-3; 7 bases agree with TRBD2. The CDR3 is 15 amino acids. CDR1 and CDR2 from the germline V gene are SGDLS and YYNGEE. Trimming took 5 bases from V and 0 from J; bases not matched to a gene: 6. Here the CDR3 reads CASSASGDSTDTQYF. In nucleotides, the CDR3 is TGTGCCAGCAGTGCCAGCGGGGACAGCACAGATACGCAGTATTTT.

V and J are TRBV4-1 and TRBJ2-7; the match to TRBD1 covers 8 bases. Per germline, CDR1 MGHRA and CDR2 YSYEKL. J lost 3 bases, V lost 4 bases, and 5 bases had no gene match. The CDR3 runs 14 residues. The CDR3 DNA follows: TGCGCCAGCAGCCTAGACAGGGGCGTCTACGAGCAGTACTTC. Translated, it gives CASSLDRGVYEQYF.

This clone was found a few times. The chain joins TRBV5-1 to TRBJ2-2, with a weak D call TRBD1 (6 bases). Germline V lookup: CDR1 SGHRS, CDR2 YFSETQ. V was trimmed by 1 base and J by 0 bases, leaving 10 bases between them. This CDR3 spans 16 amino acids. In DNA, the CDR3 is TGCGCCAGCAGCTTGCGACAGGCGACGAACACCGGGGAGCTGTTTTTT. This codes for CASSLRQATNTGELFF.

The V and J genes are TRBV7-8 and TRBJ2-5, with 9 bases lining up with TRBD1. The DNA end favors TRBJ2-7, so the J call may be wrong. Germline V gene lookup returns CDR1 SGHVS and CDR2 FQNEAQ. The CDR3 is 14 residues long. Here the CDR3 reads CASIPGTGPYEQYF. CDR3 nucleotides: TGTGCCAGCATCCCCGGGACAGGGCCCTACGAGCAGTACTTC.

V is TRBV10-3 and J is TRBJ1-2; no clear D gene. The CDR3 loop spans 10 amino acids. V lost 6 bases and J lost 6, with 5 bases in between. Looked up from germline, CDR1 is ENHRY and CDR2 is SYGVKD. This chain's CDR3 is CAIREDGYTF. CDR3 DNA: TGTGCCATCAGAGAGGATGGCTACACCTTC.

The gene calls are TRBV2 and TRBJ1-6; D is perhaps TRBD1 (6 bases). The V end was cut by 2 bases, the J end by 2 bases, with 13 bases between. This CDR3 contains 17 residues. Germline V CDR1 and CDR2: SNHLY, FYNNEI. CDR3 amino acids: CASSETGAGTYNSPLHF. The CDR3 DNA reads as TGTGCCAGCAGTGAAACGGGGGCAGGGACCTATAATTCACCCCTCCACTTT.

This clone turned up a few times. J is TRBJ2-2 and V is TRBV6-5; a possible D gene is TRBD1 (5 bases). The V gene's germline CDR1 is MNHEY and CDR2 SVGAGI. The CDR3 sequence is 16 residues long. Deletions cut 2 bases from V and 6 bases from J, with 16 bases between. The CDR3 loop reads CASSYPIDSGAGELFF. In nucleotides, the CDR3 is TGTGCCAGCAGTTACCCCATTGACAGTGGGGCCGGGGAGCTGTTTTTT.

This clone was recorded once. V usage is TRBV5-1 and J usage is TRBJ2-5; TRBD2 matches 13 bases. The germline CDR1 and CDR2 sequences are SGHRS and YFSETQ. The V and J ends lost 3 bases and 1 base, in that order; junction bases with no gene match: 15. The length of the CDR3 is 20 residues. CDR3 amino acids: CASSYHPGLAGAVFQETQYF. As DNA, the CDR3 is TGCGCCAGCAGCTACCATCCCGGACTAGCGGGGGCCGTATTCCAAGAGACCCAGTACTTC.

This rearrangement joins TRBV5-6 to TRBJ2-3, with a weak D call TRBD2 (6 bases). Germline assignment: CDR1 SGHDT and CDR2 YYEEEE. V lost 4 bases and J lost 5, with 17 bases in between. The CDR3 is 15 amino acids. CDR3 sequence: CASSPMMGLKDTQYF. The DNA of the CDR3 is TGTGCCAGCAGCCCGATGATGGGACTGAAAGATACGCAGTATTTT. Supplemented by reference TRBV5-6 and TRBJ2-3, the full variable domain reads DAGVTQSPTHLIKTRGQQVTLRCSPKSGHDTVSWYQQALGQGPQFIFQYYEEEERQRGNFPDRFSGHQFPNYSSELNVNALLLGDSALYLCASSPMMGLKDTQYFGPGTRLTVL.

The chain recombines TRBV30 with TRBJ1-2; 8 bases agree with TRBD1. The CDR3 extends over 14 amino acids. V shed 1 base and J 5 bases; nucleotides not matched to a gene: 6. The germline gives CDR1 GTSNPN, CDR2 SVGIG (reference sequence). This CDR3 reads CAWSGNRGGYGYTF. The CDR3 bases are TGTGCCTGGAGTGGGAACAGGGGGGGGTATGGCTACACCTTC.

This clone was counted a few times. The rearrangement joins TRBV30 to TRBJ1-4; D not resolved. Germline lookup yields CDR1 GTSNPN and CDR2 SVGIG (reference sequence). The CDR3 contains 14 residues. V was trimmed by 8 bases and J by 3 bases, leaving 16 bases between them. Here the CDR3 reads CALKRAGPNEKLFF. DNA for the CDR3: TGTGCCCTCAAACGGGCAGGCCCTAATGAAAAACTGTTTTTT.

This CDR3 reads CASSLDQLGREKLFF. Written as DNA, the CDR3 is TGTGCCAGCAGCTTAGATCAGTTGGGGCGCGAAAAACTGTTTTTT. The chain links TRBV11-2 to TRBJ1-4, with a possible D match to TRBD1 (5 bases). V lost 0 bases, J lost 8 bases, and 13 bases lay in between. The CDR3 loop spans 15 amino acids. The germline gives CDR1 SGHAT, CDR2 FQNNGV.

This rearrangement joins TRBV5-6 to TRBJ1-5; a possible D gene is TRBD1 (5 bases). This CDR3 has 18 amino acids. Germline V lookup: CDR1 SGHDT, CDR2 YYEEEE. Trimming pared 2 bases from V and 2 bases from J, leaving 20 bases between. The CDR3 DNA follows: TGTGCCAGCAGCTTTTGGGGTCCGACAGCGGGGGGCAATCAGCCCCAGCATTTT. Its translation: CASSFWGPTAGGNQPQHF.

This chain joins TRBV27 and TRBJ2-1; D is uncertain. Trimming shortened V by 2 bases and J by 5 bases, and 4 bases separated the two germline ends. CDR1 is MNHEY and CDR2 is SMNVEV in the germline V gene (reference sequence). The CDR3 is 12 residues long. The CDR3 sequence: CASSLRDNEQFF. The DNA of the CDR3 is TGTGCCAGCAGTTTACGTGACAATGAGCAGTTCTTC.

V and J are TRBV4-1 and TRBJ2-5; D is undetermined. The V end was cut by 3 bases, the J end by 3 bases, with 14 bases between. Looked up from germline, CDR1 is MGHRA and CDR2 is YSYEKL. The CDR3 is made up of 15 amino acids. The CDR3 region has the DNA TGCGCCAGCAGCCACCTTTTCTTACCGAAAGAGACCCAGTACTTC. Encoded protein: CASSHLFLPKETQYF.

In its sample, this clone was seen a few times. The chain joins TRBV11-2 to TRBJ1-6; D may be TRBD1 (5 bases). The V gene's germline CDR1 is SGHAT and CDR2 FQNNGV. This CDR3 has 17 residues. V dropped 6 bases and J dropped 9 bases, with 24 bases sitting between them. The CDR3 DNA reads TGTGCCAGCAGTTACATTGGGGGTGCCTCCGAAGGTTCACCCCTCCACTTT. Translation: CASSYIGGASEGSPLHF.

The gene calls are TRBV5-1 and TRBJ1-1; the match to TRBD1 covers 7 bases. J was trimmed by 7 bases and V by 4 bases; bases with no gene match: 10. CDR1 SGHRS and CDR2 YFSETQ come from the germline V gene. This CDR3 region has 14 residues. CDR3 bases: TGCGCCAGCAGCCCCTCCCAAAACAGGGGTGAAGCTTTCTTT. It encodes CASSPSQNRGEAFF.

The chain combines TRBV6-5 with TRBJ2-1; TRBD2 is a possible D gene (7 bases). Trimming left V 4 bases short and J 7 bases short, with 14 bases between. The germline V gene encodes CDR1 MNHEY and CDR2 SVGAGI. The CDR3 runs 14 residues. CDR3 loop: CASSFGGAGNEQFF. DNA for the CDR3: TGTGCCAGCAGTTTTGGGGGGGCTGGGAATGAGCAGTTCTTC.

The count of this clone is one. The rearrangement uses TRBV4-1 and TRBJ1-1; D gene unclear. Germline CDR1 is MGHRA and CDR2 is YSYEKL. The CDR3 has 13 residues. Trimming pared 3 bases from V and 1 base from J, leaving 6 bases between. CDR3 in DNA: TGCGCCAGCAGCCATACAGAGAACACTGAAGCTTTCTTT. Amino acids: CASSHTENTEAFF.

The chain uses TRBV19 and TRBJ2-1; 7 bases are shared with TRBD1. The CDR3 totals 16 residues. V shed 7 bases, J shed 1 base, and the junction held 10 bases outside the gene matches. The germline gives CDR1 LNHDA, CDR2 SQIVND (reference sequence). The CDR3 DNA is TGTGCCAGTAATATCCAGGGGGTCAGGTCCTACAATGAGCAGTTCTTC. Translated: CASNIQGVRSYNEQFF.

This clone was detected a few times. The V and J genes are TRBV27 and TRBJ2-7; 8 bases align to TRBD1. Germline V gene lookup returns CDR1 MNHEY and CDR2 SMNVEV (reference sequence). Trimming at V came to 5 bases and at J to 0 bases, leaving 6 bases not matched to a gene. The CDR3 sequence is 15 residues long. CDR3 protein: CASSPIGQGSYEQYF. CDR3 coding DNA: TGTGCCAGCAGTCCAATCGGACAGGGCTCCTACGAGCAGTACTTC.

This clone has just one count. The chain uses TRBV5-1 and TRBJ2-1, with 7 bases identical to TRBD2. The CDR3 is 14 amino acids. With 0 bases clipped from V and 5 bases from J, the junction kept 2 bases outside the gene matches. Germline CDR1 and CDR2: SGHRS and YFSETQ. In DNA, the CDR3 is TGCGCCAGCAGCTTGGCGGGGACTAACAATGAGCAGTTCTTC. This gives the protein CASSLAGTNNEQFF.

This rearrangement joins TRBV2 to TRBJ1-5; possible D gene TRBD1, 5 bases. CDR1 SNHLY and CDR2 FYNNEI come from the germline V gene. V lost 6 bases, J lost 1 base, and 10 bases lay in between. This CDR3 contains 14 residues. The CDR3 protein is CASRPGGSNQPQHF. DNA of the CDR3: TGTGCCAGCAGGCCGGGGGGGAGCAATCAGCCCCAGCATTTT.

This chain links TRBV27 with TRBJ2-5, with TRBD1 matching over 7 bases. This CDR3 contains 15 residues. V trimming: 6 bases; J trimming: 5 bases; junction bases outside the gene matches: 12. Germline values: CDR1 MNHEY, CDR2 SMNVEV (reference sequence). The CDR3: CASRPRVGGGETQYF. CDR3 DNA: TGTGCCAGCAGGCCTAGGGTAGGGGGCGGGGAGACCCAGTACTTC.

This clone has more than one count but fewer than ten. The junction and the germline gene differ at one end; a read error may be behind it. This chain links TRBV7-2 with TRBJ2-7, with D maybe TRBD1 (6 bases). The CDR3 runs to 13 residues. The germline V gene has CDR1 SGHTA and CDR2 FQGNSA. The CDR3 sequence is CASSLGASNEQYF. CDR3 in DNA: TGTGCCAGCAGCTTGGGGGCCTCCAACGAGCAGTACTTC.

The chain uses TRBV27 and TRBJ1-5; a possible D gene is TRBD1 (5 bases). Germline V gene lookup returns CDR1 MNHEY and CDR2 SMNVEV (reference sequence). Trimming left V 2 bases short and J 0 bases short, with 8 bases between. There are 15 residues in the CDR3. CDR3 region: CASSLGGNSNQPQHF. The DNA of the CDR3 is TGTGCCAGCAGTTTAGGGGGGAATAGCAATCAGCCCCAGCATTTT.

For this clone: The junction departs from germline at one end; a sequencing error may be responsible. The chain uses TRBV13 and TRBJ1-2; D gene uncertain. Germline V gives CDR1 PRHDT, CDR2 FYEKMQ (reference sequence). The CDR3 spans 13 residues. The CDR3 region is CASSIGAGYGYTF. The CDR3 region has the DNA TGTGCCAGCAGCATAGGAGCAGGATATGGCTACACCTTC.